The clone carrying this TCR beta chain was picked up many times. Antigen specificity is unknown. This specimen comes from a study of regulatory T cells in long-lasting Graves disease. On the study more broadly: To qualify as persistent, Graves' disease required over 5 years of antithyroid drugs with positive TSH receptor antibodies.

General observations from the study: New patients shared 966 public clonotypes, and persistent patients shared more, with about 2,700. Peripheral blood was the sole material, not thyroid tissue.

Stated time point: persistent/refractory GD, antithyroid drugs over 5 years with positive TRAb. From RNA extracted from PBMCs, the TCR library was made. Arm-PCR of CDR3 regions and iRepertoire HTBI primers were the basis on which TCR beta libraries were built. TCRdb re-derived calls from the multiplex PCR reads in MiXCR, one entry per CDR3 protein. The sample holds some 430,000 distinct CDR3 sequences, 20% to 25% seen once. J gave up 7 bases and V 2 bases, and 9 bases lay outside the gene matches. There are 16 residues in the CDR3. CDR1 MNHEY and CDR2 SVGAGI come from the germline V gene. The sequence derives from a female donor with Graves disease. The chain has TRBV6-5 and TRBJ1-5, with TRBD1 identical over 9 bases. Specimen: peripheral blood mononuclear cells (PBMCs), collected when the disease was refractory, from a patient treated with antithyroid drugs. CDR3 protein: CASSYLAGTGKQPQHF. DNA of the CDR3: TGTGCCAGCAGTTACCTCGCGGGGACAGGGAAACAGCCCCAGCATTTT.